This entry lists 15 T cell receptor beta chains sequenced from one sample in a study of tumor and adjacent non-tumor tissue in lung cancer. The template was RNA from unsorted bulk tissue. More than 3 cm separated this lung sample from the edge of the tumor. TCRbeta libraries were built with three rounds of nested PCR, modified from ARM-PCR. TCRdb passed the multiplex PCR reads through MiXCR, listing each CDR3 protein once. The sample records 50,000 or so distinct CDR3 sequences, 70% to 80% being singletons. Sequenced input: distant non-tumor lung tissue. The receptors come from a woman aged 55-70 years with non-small cell lung cancer.

Details on this clonotype: One end of the junction varies from germline; a read error may be responsible. V usage is TRBV7-9 and J usage is TRBJ1-1; no firm D call. The length of the CDR3 is 14 residues. CDR1 is SEHNR, CDR2 FQNEAQ, per germline (reference sequence). This chain's CDR3 is CASSLVSVNTEGIF. CDR3 DNA: TGTGCCAGCAGCTTAGTGTCAGTGAACACTGAAGGTATCTTT.

About this clonotype: Relative to the germline gene, one junction end is altered; a read error may explain this. This chain joins TRBV10-1 and TRBJ2-2, with unresolved D. This CDR3 has 12 residues. Germline CDR1 WNHNN, CDR2 SYGVQD (reference sequence). CDR3 in DNA: TGTGCCAGCGCTAGAATTATCGGGGAGCTGTTTTTT. Amino acid sequence: CASARIIGELFF.

Comments on this clonotype: A much more abundant neighbour one base away suggests this may be a read error. Because the CDR3's place on the DNA is in doubt, the DNA is left out and the CDR3 is given as listed by TCRdb. The chain uses TRBV20-1 and TRBJ2-7; TRBD2, the table's D call, was not compared with the DNA. Germline V gene sequence: CDR1 DFQATT, CDR2 SNEGSKA (reference sequence). The CDR3 spans 18 amino acids, including both terminal residues. CDR3: CSVPPASGSPVGSYEQYF.

A word on this clonotype: At one boundary the junction diverges from the germline segment, which might be a read error. The chain combines TRBV11-3 with TRBJ2-3, with D possibly TRBD1 on 5 matching bases. This CDR3 contains 18 residues. Germline values: CDR1 SGHNT, CDR2 YENEEA. Written as DNA, the CDR3 is TGTGCCAGCAGCTTAGATCAGGATGGCTGGGGCACCACAGATACTCAGTATTTT. Its translation: CASSLDQDGWGTTDTQYF.

A note on this clonotype: The final CDR3 position lacks the conserved phenylalanine or tryptophan, pointing to a likely read error. The rearrangement joins TRBV11-2 to TRBJ1-2, with a tentative D call TRBD1 (5 bases). Trimming took off 5 bases at V and 8 bases at J, with 15 bases between the two ends. The CDR3 consists of 13 residues. The germline gives CDR1 SGHAT, CDR2 FQNNGV. Here the CDR3 DNA reads TGTGCCAGCAGCAGGGAGGGGAAGGGAGGCTACACCTCC. This gives the protein CASSREGKGGYTS.

Notes on this clonotype: This sequence may be a read error, since a much larger clone differs from it by one base. This rearrangement joins TRBV12-3 or TRBV12-4 to TRBJ2-6, with D hard to call. The V gene lost 6 bases and the J gene lost 3 bases, with 9 bases spanning the gap. This CDR3 has 14 amino acids. The CDR3 nucleotides read TGTGCCAGCAGGATAAGCTATGGGGCCAACGTCCTGACTTTC. Translating gives CASRISYGANVLTF.

Remarks on this clonotype: One end of the junction fails to match germline, which may point to a read error. The rearrangement links TRBV6-5 to TRBJ2-3; the match to TRBD1 covers 7 bases. The CDR3 length is 15 residues. The V gene's germline CDR1 is MNHEY and CDR2 SVGAGI. CDR3: CASSYDRESTDTQNF. DNA for the CDR3: TGTGCCAGCAGTTATGACAGGGAGAGCACAGATACACAGAATTTT.

The chain carries TRBV12-3 or TRBV12-4 and TRBJ2-7; 10 bases map to TRBD1. J gave up 3 bases and V 9 bases, and 8 bases lay outside the gene matches. There are 14 residues in the CDR3. As DNA, the CDR3 is TGTGCCAGTCCGTGGGACAGGGGACGCTACGAGCAGTACTTC. Encoded protein: CASPWDRGRYEQYF.

This clonotype was detected only a few times. A much larger clone differs by one base, so this may be a read error. The V gene is TRBV12-5, the J gene TRBJ1-1, with D possibly being TRBD1 (5 bases). The CDR3 spans 15 residues. With 7 bases removed from V and 4 bases from J, the gap between germline ends came to 19 bases. Per germline, CDR1 LGHNT and CDR2 FRNRAP. CDR3 DNA sequence: TGTGCTAGTGCCACAGGAATAAATGGGATCACTGAAGCTTTCTTT. Its protein product is CASATGINGITEAFF. Looking up the rest from reference TRBV12-5 and TRBJ1-1 gives the full variable domain: DARVTQTPRHKVTEMGQEVTMRCQPILGHNTVFWYRQTMMQGLELLAYFRNRAPLDDSGMPKDRFSAEMPDATLATLKIQPSEPRDSAVYFCASATGINGITEAFFGQGTRLTVV.

The genes are TRBV28 and TRBJ1-2; D is uncertain. The CDR3 length is 12 residues. CDR1 and CDR2 from the germline V gene are MDHEN and SYDVKM. Deletions cut 7 bases from V and 4 bases from J, with 10 bases between. This CDR3 is CASTLGAYGYTF. CDR3 DNA sequence: TGTGCCAGCACTCTGGGAGCCTATGGCTACACCTTC.

The V call is TRBV19, the J call TRBJ2-7, with D hard to call. V dropped 4 bases and J dropped 0 bases, with 13 bases sitting between them. CDR1 and CDR2 (germline): LNHDA, SQIVND (reference sequence). The CDR3 totals 15 residues. The DNA of the CDR3 is TGTGCCAGTAGTAGAAACTTGGGAAACTCCTACGAGCAGTACTTC. It yields the protein CASSRNLGNSYEQYF. The complete variable domain, with remaining parts taken from reference TRBV19 and TRBJ2-7, reads DGGITQSPKYLFRKEGQNVTLSCEQNLNHDAMYWYRQDPGQGLRLIYYSQIVNDFQKGDIAEGYSVSREKKESFPLTVTSAQKNPTAFYLCASSRNLGNSYEQYFGPGTRLTVT.

As for this clonotype: At one end the junction does not follow the germline gene, possibly because of a read error. The chain recombines TRBV7-8 with TRBJ2-1; a weak D match, TRBD2 (6 bases). This CDR3 has 16 amino acids. The germline V gene encodes CDR1 SGHVS and CDR2 FQNEAQ. The DNA for the CDR3 is TGTGCCAGAAGCTTAGCGCCCAGGACTAACTACAATGAGAAGTTCTTC. Its protein is CARSLAPRTNYNEKFF.

Details on this clonotype: A read error may explain this, as a much larger clone is one base away. This chain connects TRBV14 to TRBJ2-1, with 8 bases lining up with TRBD2. Germline V gives CDR1 SGHDN, CDR2 FVKESK. The CDR3 is 16 amino acids. Trimming removed 0 bases from V and 8 bases from J; junction bases left unmatched: 9. The chain's CDR3 is CASSQESPGGPDEQFF. For the CDR3, the DNA is TGTGCCAGCAGCCAAGAATCTCCGGGAGGGCCTGATGAGCAGTTCTTC.

A remark on this clonotype: At one boundary the junction diverges from the germline segment, which might be a read error. The rearrangement uses TRBV6-5 and TRBJ2-1, with TRBD2 matching over 8 bases. This CDR3 region has 17 residues. Germline assignment: CDR1 MNHEY and CDR2 SVGAGI. The CDR3 coding sequence is TGTACCAGCAGTTACCCGCTGAGCGGAGCGGGAGCACGTGAGCAGTTCTTC. Encoded protein: CTSSYPLSGAGAREQFF.

In the case of this clonotype: This may stem from a read error, because a much larger clone lies one nucleotide away. CDR3 amino acids: CASSLKEAGYEQYF. The CDR3 DNA is TGTGCCAGCAGCTTGAAGGAGGCGGGGTACGAGCAGTACTTC. The chain combines TRBV5-4 with TRBJ2-7; D may be TRBD2 (6 bases). CDR1 SGHNT and CDR2 YYREEE come from the germline V gene (reference sequence). The CDR3 covers 14 residues. With 1 base removed from V and 4 bases from J, the gap between germline ends came to 12 bases. Drawing the rest from reference TRBV5-4 and TRBJ2-7, the complete variable domain is ETGVTQSPTHLIKTRGQQVTLRCSSQSGHNTVSWYQQALGQGPQFIFQYYREEENGRGNFPPRFSGLQFPNYSSELNVNALELDDSALYLCASSLKEAGYEQYFGPGTRLTVT.